The 22 T cell receptor beta chains below were found in one sample sequenced in a study of blood T cell repertoires in COVID-19 (dated by TCRdb to 2018 to 2020). Library generation was performed with the immunoSEQ multiplex PCR assay. Sourced from immuneACCESS, this table was stored by TCRdb with only in-frame sequences that have V and J called. A share of the clones is absent; for the studies checked, an unresolved V gene accounts for under half, and the remainder has no known explanation. The table for this sample lists fewer than 150,000 clones; approximately 88% of them were counted only once. 28% of the sample belongs to the ten largest clones. The specimen was peripheral blood. All receptors come from a human donor in a cohort sampled during active COVID-19.

CDR3 residues: CASSDGQYSNQPQHF. The CDR3 DNA reads TGTGCCAGCAGTGATGGGCAGTATAGCAATCAGCCCCAGCATTTT. V usage is TRBV2 and J usage is TRBJ1-5; D uncertain. CDR1 SNHLY and CDR2 FYNNEI come from the germline V gene. The CDR3 consists of 15 residues. V was trimmed by 3 bases and J by 0 bases, leaving 9 bases between them.

Remarks on this clone: The sample has other DNA sequences that encode this CDR3 too. The chain uses TRBV27 and TRBJ2-7; no definite D call. This CDR3 comprises 11 residues. Deletions cut 8 bases from V and 6 bases from J, with 11 bases between. Germline values: CDR1 MNHEY, CDR2 SMNVEV (reference sequence). CDR3 DNA sequence: TGTGCCAGCCGCCTAGGCGGCGAGCAGTACTTC. Residues: CASRLGGEQYF.

V and J are TRBV10-3 and TRBJ2-3; 13 bases map to TRBD2. The CDR3 is 15 amino acids. J gave up 5 bases and V 11 bases, and 10 bases lay outside the gene matches. Per germline, CDR1 ENHRY and CDR2 SYGVKD. Here the CDR3 DNA reads TGTGCCTGCCAAACTAGCGGGGGGGCATTAGATACGCAGTATTTT. It yields the protein CACQTSGGALDTQYF.

The count of this clone is one. The chain uses TRBV27 and TRBJ2-2; D is ambiguous. Trimming shortened V by 5 bases and J by 5 bases, and 9 bases separated the two germline ends. CDR1 and CDR2 (germline): MNHEY, SMNVEV (reference sequence). The length of the CDR3 is 13 residues. The CDR3 spells CASSTWATGELFF. The CDR3 DNA sequence: TGTGCCAGCAGTACATGGGCAACCGGGGAGCTGTTTTTT.

The chain couples TRBV4-3 to TRBJ2-3; no reliable D call. The CDR3 covers 15 residues. Germline values: CDR1 LGHNA, CDR2 YSLEER. The germline V and J ends were trimmed by 1 base and 5 bases, with 13 bases remaining between them. The CDR3 coding sequence is TGCGCCAGCAGCCAAGGCGGCTTCTACGGAGATACGCAGTATTTT. Amino acids: CASSQGGFYGDTQYF.

The V call is TRBV3-1 (or the pseudogene TRBV3-2), the J call TRBJ2-1, with 9 bases matching TRBD2. Per the germline V gene, CDR1 is LGHDT and CDR2 is YNNKEL (reference sequence). The trim removed 3 bases at V and 10 bases at J, leaving 13 bases unmatched. This CDR3 region has 16 residues. The CDR3 loop is CASSHISSSGVTEQFF. CDR3 in DNA: TGTGCCAGCAGCCATATCTCTTCTAGCGGGGTAACCGAGCAGTTCTTC.

The chain is built from TRBV6-1 and TRBJ1-2; no firm D call. V lost 3 bases, J lost 7 bases, and 15 bases lay in between. This CDR3 is built from 14 residues. The germline gives CDR1 MNHNS, CDR2 SASEGT. The CDR3 nucleotides are TGTGCCAGCAGTGACCCCCTGCGCGCAGGTGGCTACACCTTC. This sequence encodes CASSDPLRAGGYTF.

In this sample, this clone turned up a few times. The chain links TRBV5-4 to TRBJ2-1, with no clear D. The CDR3 contains 16 residues. The germline V gene has CDR1 SGHNT and CDR2 YYREEE (reference sequence). Trimming pared 2 bases from V and 0 bases from J, leaving 12 bases between. CDR3 sequence: CASSLALWSSYNEQFF. CDR3 nucleotides: TGTGCCAGCAGCTTAGCCTTATGGAGCTCCTACAATGAGCAGTTCTTC.

This clone was detected once. The chain employs TRBV7-6 and TRBJ1-6; D remains ambiguous. The V end lost 1 base, the J end lost 7 bases, and 5 bases lay between the germline ends. The CDR3 loop spans 13 amino acids. Germline assignment: CDR1 SGHVS and CDR2 FNYEAQ. CDR3 amino acids: CASSLERNSPLHF. The CDR3 DNA is TGTGCCAGCAGCTTAGAGAGGAATTCACCCCTCCACTTT.

This clone was observed many times. This rearrangement joins TRBV6-5 to TRBJ2-1, with TRBD1 matching 11 bases. The ends lost 6 bases at V and 8 bases at J; junction bases unmatched: 9. Germline V CDR1 and CDR2: MNHEY, SVGAGI. The CDR3 sequence is 15 residues long. Written as DNA, the CDR3 is TGTGCCAGCAGCCAAGGACAGGGGGCCGGGGATGAGCAGTTCTTC. Translated, it gives CASSQGQGAGDEQFF.

The chain uses TRBV5-1 and TRBJ2-7, with D tentatively TRBD1 (6 bases). Per the germline V gene, CDR1 is SGHRS and CDR2 is YFSETQ. With 4 bases removed from V and 0 bases from J, the gap between germline ends came to 11 bases. The CDR3 extends over 14 amino acids. Here the CDR3 reads CASSQDSLSYEQYF. DNA of the CDR3: TGCGCCAGCAGCCAGGACAGTCTCTCCTACGAGCAGTACTTC.

The V call is TRBV9, the J call TRBJ1-1; 7 bases match TRBD1. The CDR3 runs to 14 residues. Trimming at V came to 0 bases and at J to 7 bases, leaving 6 bases not matched to a gene. Germline V gives CDR1 SGDLS, CDR2 YYNGEE. This chain's CDR3 is CASSVATGVDEAFF. CDR3 bases: TGTGCCAGCAGCGTAGCCACAGGGGTAGATGAAGCTTTCTTT.

The rearrangement joins TRBV12-3 or TRBV12-4 to TRBJ2-7; D may be TRBD1 (5 bases). This CDR3 has 12 amino acids. Trimming cost V 6 bases and J 3 bases, with 9 bases left between them. This chain's CDR3 is CASSTGDYEQYF. The CDR3 coding sequence is TGTGCCAGCAGCACAGGTGACTACGAGCAGTACTTC.

This sequence joins TRBV4-1 and TRBJ2-5; possibly TRBD2 for D (5 bases). Trimming stripped 2 bases from V and 5 bases from J, with 18 bases between. Germline loops: CDR1 MGHRA, CDR2 YSYEKL. This CDR3 is 16 amino acids long. Here the CDR3 DNA reads TGCGCCAGCAGCCAATCCCCCGGGGTAGGGTTTGAGACCCAGTACTTC. Residues: CASSQSPGVGFETQYF.

The chain links TRBV12-3 or TRBV12-4 to TRBJ1-1; D remains unclear. The CDR3 runs 11 residues. V was trimmed by 6 bases and J by 8 bases, leaving 10 bases between them. The CDR3 sequence is CASSSSLEAFF. CDR3 DNA: TGTGCCAGCAGCTCCAGTTTAGAAGCTTTCTTT.

The chain carries TRBV29-1 and TRBJ2-7; D might be TRBD1 (5 bases). V was clipped by 1 base and J by 5 bases, with 12 bases between them. Germline lookup yields CDR1 SQVTM and CDR2 ANQGSEA. The CDR3 sequence is 13 residues long. For the CDR3, the DNA is TGCAGCGTTGAAGTGCGTCAAGGGGACGAGCAGTACTTC. Its translation is CSVEVRQGDEQYF.

The chain couples TRBV6-5 to TRBJ1-1; 7 bases map to TRBD1. Germline assignment: CDR1 MNHEY and CDR2 SVGAGI. The trim removed 4 bases at V and 2 bases at J, leaving 7 bases unmatched. The CDR3 has 15 amino acids. In nucleotides, the CDR3 is TGTGCCAGCAGTTCGTACAGGGGTAGCAACACTGAAGCTTTCTTT. Its translation is CASSSYRGSNTEAFF.

Here the CDR3 reads CASSEAGSGGFLLSTF. The CDR3 DNA reads TGTGCCAGCAGTGAAGCGGGATCAGGGGGCTTTCTCCTGAGCACCTTC. The genes are TRBV6-1 and TRBJ1-2; 8 bases align to TRBD1. The CDR3 is made up of 16 amino acids. Germline V CDR1 and CDR2: MNHNS, SASEGT. V shed 0 bases and J 13 bases; nucleotides not matched to a gene: 16.

The gene calls are TRBV3-1 (or the pseudogene TRBV3-2) and TRBJ2-3; 7 positions agree with TRBD1. J was trimmed by 0 bases and V by 5 bases; bases with no gene match: 5. Looked up from germline, CDR1 is LGHDT and CDR2 is YNNKEL (reference sequence). The CDR3 length is 15 residues. In nucleotides, the CDR3 is TGTGCCAGCAGCTGGACAGGTTCTAGCACAGATACGCAGTATTTT. Residues: CASSWTGSSTDTQYF.

The chain recombines TRBV6-2 or TRBV6-3 with TRBJ1-3, with 9 positions matching TRBD1. Germline CDR1 MNHEY, CDR2 SVGEGT. V dropped 8 bases and J dropped 2; count of bases not matched to a gene: 7. This CDR3 spans 15 amino acids. CDR3 in amino acids: CASRSTGGPGNTIYF. The CDR3 region has the DNA TGTGCCAGCCGTTCGACAGGGGGTCCTGGAAACACCATATATTTT.

This clone was observed a handful of times. This sequence joins TRBV7-9 and TRBJ1-6; no reliable D call. CDR1 is SEHNR, CDR2 FQNEAQ, per germline (reference sequence). This CDR3 contains 13 residues. Trimming removed 1 base from V and 13 bases from J, with 11 bases in between. CDR3 in amino acids: CASSLDRLRPLHF. In nucleotides, the CDR3 is TGTGCCAGCAGCTTAGATAGGCTGCGGCCCCTCCACTTT.

This clone appeared a single time. The chain couples TRBV10-3 to TRBJ1-3; TRBD1 matches at 7 bases. V was clipped by 7 bases and J by 1 base; unmatched bases: 7. The CDR3 length is 15 residues. Germline lookup yields CDR1 ENHRY and CDR2 SYGVKD. The CDR3 coding sequence is TGTGCCATCACTCCGACAGGGCAGTCTGGAAACACCATATATTTT. Protein product: CAITPTGQSGNTIYF.